The sequence of this T cell receptor (beta chain) was determined in a study of blood T cells in healthy people across ages. This clonotype was seen a few times. Through a sample-barcoded 5' primer and a J-beta primer mix, a second PCR was run for 7 to 11 cycles. MiXCR, applied by TCRdb to the 5' RACE reads, yields one record per CDR3 protein. The sample records about 570,000 distinct CDR3 sequences, approximately 30% being singletons. CDR1 SGHRS and CDR2 YFSETQ come from the germline V gene. The CDR3 is made up of 15 amino acids. The V gene end was trimmed by 2 bases and the J gene end by 4 bases; junction bases not matched to a gene: 7.

V usage is TRBV5-1 and J usage is TRBJ2-3; 7 nucleotides align to TRBD1. This TCR derives from a woman in her 70s in good health. The material sequenced was blood. The CDR3 sequence: CASSFGQGVADTQYF. CDR3 bases: TGCGCCAGCAGCTTTGGTCAGGGGGTGGCAGATACGCAGTATTTT.